Presented here are 23 T cell receptor beta chains from one specimen sequenced in a study of T cells in tuberculosis. Produced via immunoSEQ multiplex PCR; TCRdb's table is partial and in-frame only. The table shows tens of thousands of clones, with over 85% occurring only once. Specimen: PBMCs. Receptor source: a donor between 10 and 35 years old with latent tuberculosis or without tuberculosis infection.

J is TRBJ2-6 and V is TRBV4-3; 8 positions agree with TRBD1. Trimming took 4 bases from V and 0 from J; bases not matched to a gene: 11. The CDR3 consists of 19 residues. Germline values: CDR1 LGHNA, CDR2 YSLEER. The DNA for the CDR3 is TGCGCCAGCAGCCTAATGACAGGGGAACCGGGCTCTGGGGCCAACGTCCTGACTTTC. It yields the protein CASSLMTGEPGSGANVLTF.

The V call is TRBV25-1, the J call TRBJ2-1; 11 bases are shared with TRBD1. In germline, CDR1 is MGHDK, CDR2 SYGVNS. CDR3 size: 13 residues. V gave up 4 bases and J gave up 8 bases; unmatched junction bases: 1. The CDR3 is CASSGTGGDEQFF. CDR3 bases: TGTGCCAGCAGTGGGACAGGGGGCGATGAGCAGTTCTTC.

By sample fraction, this clone is medium-sized. V is TRBV5-1 and J is TRBJ2-3, with D perhaps matching TRBD1 (5 bases). V was cut by 4 bases and J by 1 base, with 16 bases left in between. Germline-derived CDR1 and CDR2 are SGHRS and YFSETQ. The CDR3 covers 16 residues. The chain's CDR3 is CASSRLGASGTDTQYF. CDR3 nucleotide sequence: TGCGCCAGCAGCCGCCTTGGGGCCTCCGGCACAGATACGCAGTATTTT.

This clone has only one observation. The chain employs TRBV7-9 and TRBJ1-3; D remains unclear. In germline, CDR1 is SEHNR, CDR2 FQNEAQ (reference sequence). The CDR3 runs 15 residues. The V end was cut by 5 bases, the J end by 0 bases, with 11 bases between. Here the CDR3 reads CASSRTGNSGNTIYF. The CDR3 DNA follows: TGTGCCAGCAGCAGGACGGGGAACTCTGGAAACACCATATATTTT. The variable domain in full, with the rest retrieved from reference TRBV7-9 and TRBJ1-3, is DTGVSQNPRHKITKRGQNVTFRCDPISEHNRLYWYRQTLGQGPEFLTYFQNEAQLEKSRLLSDRFSAERPKGSFSTLEIQRTEQGDSAMYLCASSRTGNSGNTIYFGEGSWLTVV.

The chain is built from TRBV10-2 and TRBJ1-1; TRBD1 aligns across 7 bases. Germline assignment: CDR1 WSHSY and CDR2 SAAADI. The CDR3 is 14 amino acids. V trimming: 6 bases; J trimming: 8 bases; junction bases outside the gene matches: 12. The CDR3 protein is CASRQTGTALEAFF. DNA of the CDR3: TGCGCCAGCAGACAGACTGGGACAGCCTTAGAAGCTTTCTTT.

The V call is TRBV2, the J call TRBJ1-2; TRBD1 is a possible D gene (6 bases). CDR1 SNHLY and CDR2 FYNNEI come from the germline V gene. V was trimmed by 11 bases and J by 4 bases, leaving 20 bases between them. The CDR3 totals 14 residues. CDR3 nucleotides: TGTGCCGGCAACAGGGAGGGTAGCGGCTATGGCTACACCTTC. Amino acid sequence: CAGNREGSGYGYTF.

In this sample, this clone turned up once. The J gene is TRBJ2-2, the V gene TRBV5-5, with unresolved D. The CDR3 has 17 amino acids. Germline V gene lookup returns CDR1 SGHKS and CDR2 YYEKEE (reference sequence). Trimming left V 1 base short and J 5 bases short, with 18 bases between. The CDR3 spells CASSLFGSPEETGELFF. The CDR3, as DNA: TGTGCCAGCAGCTTGTTCGGTTCCCCCGAAGAGACCGGGGAGCTGTTTTTT.

The rearrangement joins TRBV27 to TRBJ2-1; no firm D call. CDR1 is MNHEY and CDR2 is SMNVEV in the germline V gene (reference sequence). The V end lost 5 bases, the J end lost 7 bases, and 9 bases lay between the germline ends. The CDR3 has 12 residues. CDR3 sequence: CASSRLANEQFF. The CDR3 DNA follows: TGTGCCAGCAGTAGACTCGCGAATGAGCAGTTCTTC.

V gene TRBV4-2 combines with J gene TRBJ2-3; no firm D call. Germline loops: CDR1 LGHNA, CDR2 YNFKEQ. Deletions cut 0 bases from V and 6 bases from J, with 4 bases between. The CDR3 is 12 amino acids. The CDR3 region has the DNA TGTGCCAGCAGCCAAGACCGGGATACGCAGTATTTT. Protein: CASSQDRDTQYF.

J is TRBJ2-1 and V is TRBV28; possible D gene TRBD1, 7 bases. V was trimmed by 2 bases and J by 2 bases, leaving 10 bases between them. The CDR3 is made up of 15 amino acids. CDR1 and CDR2 from the germline V gene are MDHEN and SYDVKM. CDR3 DNA sequence: TGTGCCAGCAGTTTACAGGGGGGAACCTACAATGAGCAGTTCTTC. Translating it yields CASSLQGGTYNEQFF.

The count of this clone is one. The chain links TRBV7-2 to TRBJ2-3; D unresolved. From germline, CDR1 is SGHTA and CDR2 FQGNSA. Trimming took 5 bases from V and 3 from J, leaving 12 bases between them. The CDR3 sequence is 14 residues long. The CDR3 region has the DNA TGTGCCAGCAGCCCAAACCTATTTACAGATACGCAGTATTTT. This codes for CASSPNLFTDTQYF.

As to this clone: Other DNA variants within this sample encode the same CDR3. This rearrangement joins TRBV11-2 to TRBJ2-3, with 9 bases identical to TRBD2. CDR3 length: 15 amino acids. In germline, CDR1 is SGHAT, CDR2 FQNNGV. The ends lost 5 bases at V and 3 bases at J; junction bases unmatched: 6. CDR3: CASSLEGLATDTQYF. CDR3 DNA: TGTGCCAGCAGCCTGGAGGGACTAGCAACAGATACGCAGTATTTT.

The V gene is TRBV5-8, the J gene TRBJ2-3; D not certain. CDR1 and CDR2 (germline): SGHTS, YDEGEE. Trimming left V 0 bases short and J 0 bases short, with 8 bases between. This CDR3 comprises 15 residues. This CDR3 reads CASSLGQSSTDTQYF. The CDR3 nucleotides are TGTGCCAGCAGCTTGGGGCAGTCTAGCACAGATACGCAGTATTTT.

The rearrangement joins TRBV4-1 to TRBJ2-2, with TRBD2 as a possible D gene (6 bases). V dropped 5 bases and J dropped 3 bases, with 10 bases sitting between them. CDR1 MGHRA and CDR2 YSYEKL come from the germline V gene. The CDR3 is 14 amino acids. The chain's CDR3 is CASSAGLYTGELFF. The CDR3 DNA reads as TGCGCCAGCAGCGCGGGACTCTACACCGGGGAGCTGTTTTTT.

The V gene is TRBV4-3, the J gene TRBJ2-3; 12 bases are a match to TRBD2. Germline V CDR1 and CDR2: LGHNA, YSLEER. V shed 8 bases and J 3 bases; nucleotides not matched to a gene: 6. The CDR3 covers 15 residues. CDR3 DNA sequence: TGCGCCAGCGAAGTGACTAGCGGGGGAACAGATACGCAGTATTTT. Translation: CASEVTSGGTDTQYF.

This chain joins TRBV7-2 and TRBJ2-7; 7 bases are a match to TRBD2. The CDR3 sequence is 15 residues long. J was trimmed by 1 base and V by 4 bases; bases with no gene match: 7. Germline V CDR1 and CDR2: SGHTA, FQGNSA. CDR3 coding DNA: TGTGCCAGCAGCTACCGGGAGGTTGAGTCCTACGAGCAGTACTTC. Amino acid sequence: CASSYREVESYEQYF.

This chain links TRBV7-9 with TRBJ2-5; TRBD2 aligns across 7 bases. Per the germline V gene, CDR1 is SEHNR and CDR2 is FQNEAQ (reference sequence). The CDR3 is 15 amino acids. J was trimmed by 2 bases and V by 5 bases; bases with no gene match: 8. Here the CDR3 DNA reads TGTGCCAGCAGCCCCAATACGGGGGGTCAAGAGACCCAGTACTTC. Its protein is CASSPNTGGQETQYF.

This rearrangement joins TRBV4-2 to TRBJ2-4; 10 nucleotides match TRBD2. The CDR3 covers 17 residues. The V and J ends lost 3 bases and 0 bases, in that order; junction bases with no gene match: 5. Germline V gene sequence: CDR1 LGHNA, CDR2 YNFKEQ. CDR3 bases: TGTGCCAGCAGCCAGGCTAGCGGGGGCCTAGCCAAAAACATTCAGTACTTC. Its protein product is CASSQASGGLAKNIQYF.

This clone was recorded only once. V is TRBV7-2 and J is TRBJ1-2, with 7 bases that match TRBD1. V was pared by 5 bases and J by 1 base, with 7 bases of the junction left unmatched. CDR3 length: 15 amino acids. CDR1 and CDR2 from the germline V gene are SGHTA and FQGNSA. CDR3 DNA: TGTGCCAGCAGCCGCGACAGGGATGTTAACTATGGCTACACCTTC. It translates to CASSRDRDVNYGYTF.

This sequence joins TRBV7-2 and TRBJ2-3; unclear D gene. CDR1 is SGHTA and CDR2 is FQGNSA in the germline V gene. Trimming cost V 0 bases and J 2 bases, with 6 bases left between them. The CDR3 is 14 amino acids. CDR3 nucleotide sequence: TGTGCCAGCAGCTTAGCTCTGTACACAGATACGCAGTATTTT. Protein product: CASSLALYTDTQYF.

CDR3 residues: CASSDTPASGRSEVTEFF. CDR3 sequence (DNA): TGTGCCAGCAGTGACACACCGGCTAGCGGGAGGTCAGAGGTGACGGAGTTCTTC. The V and J genes are TRBV6-4 and TRBJ2-1, with TRBD2 matching over 11 bases. The CDR3 length is 18 residues. From germline, CDR1 is MRHNA and CDR2 SNTAGT. V lost 2 bases and J lost 14; bases outside the gene matches: 20.

The genes are TRBV9 and TRBJ2-1; 9 bases line up with TRBD2. This CDR3 spans 15 amino acids. V lost 0 bases, J lost 8 bases, and 6 bases stayed unmatched. Germline assignment: CDR1 SGDLS and CDR2 YYNGEE. The CDR3 coding sequence is TGTGCCAGCAGCGTAGAAGCGGGAGGCCCTCATGAGCAGTTCTTC. Protein product: CASSVEAGGPHEQFF.

This rearrangement joins TRBV27 to TRBJ2-1; a possible D gene is TRBD1 (8 bases). This CDR3 comprises 14 residues. From germline, CDR1 is MNHEY and CDR2 SMNVEV (reference sequence). Trimming left V 6 bases short and J 1 base short, with 10 bases between. The CDR3: CASRQGGSYNEQFF. The CDR3 DNA reads as TGTGCCAGCAGACAGGGGGGGTCCTACAATGAGCAGTTCTTC.